The 15 T cell receptor beta chains presented below share a single source sample, sequenced in a study of post-analysis software for immune sequencing data. General study points: TRBV5-6, TRBV5-1 and TRBV20-1 were among 4 or 5 TRBV segments more frequent in patients than controls.

Unique molecular identifiers were carried by the TCR beta cDNA libraries. From the PCR reads, TCRdb called clonotypes with MiXCR, one entry per CDR3 protein. Found here are hundreds of thousands of distinct CDR3 sequences, under 70% of them singletons; the top ten hold approximately 4.5%. For these TCRs, the target antigens are not known. The sample was blood. The receptors derive from a girl under 18 with multiple sclerosis.

The V and J genes are TRBV29-1 and TRBJ1-2; D is possibly TRBD1 (5 bases). The CDR3 is 15 amino acids. V was clipped by 1 base and J by 9 bases, with 21 bases between them. Per the germline V gene, CDR1 is SQVTM and CDR2 is ANQGSEA. The CDR3 bases are TGCAGCGTTGAAGTTCTGGCACTCAGGGCCGGTAGCTACACCTTC. This encodes CSVEVLALRAGSYTF.

This rearrangement joins TRBV20-1 to TRBJ2-5; no reliable D call. V was cut by 4 bases and J by 5 bases, with 14 bases left in between. Germline loops: CDR1 DFQATT, CDR2 SNEGSKA (reference sequence). The CDR3 extends over 13 amino acids. The CDR3 coding sequence is TGCAGTGCTATAGAACCCACTGGGGAGACCCAGTACTTC. Protein sequence: CSAIEPTGETQYF.

The chain combines TRBV4-1 with TRBJ1-3; no firm D call. Germline V gives CDR1 MGHRA, CDR2 YSYEKL. Trimming cost V 3 bases and J 0 bases, with 12 bases left between them. This CDR3 spans 16 amino acids. The DNA of the CDR3 is TGCGCCAGCAGCCATGCGGACGGCACCTCTGGAAACACCATATATTTT. Protein sequence: CASSHADGTSGNTIYF.

This clonotype was seen more than once but under ten times. V gene TRBV7-9 combines with J gene TRBJ2-7, with 8 bases matching TRBD1. The length of the CDR3 is 16 residues. J gave up 0 bases and V 4 bases, and 8 bases lay outside the gene matches. Per germline, CDR1 SEHNR and CDR2 FQNEAQ (reference sequence). The CDR3 bases are TGTGCCAGCAGCTCCGTCCGGACAGGGTTCTCCTACGAGCAGTACTTC. Protein: CASSSVRTGFSYEQYF.

In this sample, this clonotype turned up a few times. J is TRBJ2-7 and V is TRBV6-1, with 7 positions matching TRBD2. The CDR3 runs 14 residues. Trimming at V came to 2 bases and at J to 6 bases, leaving 7 bases not matched to a gene. CDR1 and CDR2 from the germline V gene are MNHNS and SASEGT. DNA of the CDR3: TGTGCCAGCAGTGAATCGAGGGTAGCGGGCGAGCAGTACTTC. Protein: CASSESRVAGEQYF.

V usage is TRBV29-1 and J usage is TRBJ1-2; D uncertain. Trimming removed 4 bases at V and 1 base at J, with 4 bases between. In germline, CDR1 is SQVTM, CDR2 ANQGSEA. The CDR3 extends over 11 amino acids. In nucleotides, the CDR3 is TGCAGCGTTGGGTTTAACTATGGCTACACCTTC. As protein: CSVGFNYGYTF.

The chain has TRBV29-1 and TRBJ2-1, with D perhaps TRBD1 (6 bases). The V gene lost 7 bases and the J gene lost 3 bases, with 16 bases spanning the gap. Germline-derived CDR1 and CDR2 are SQVTM and ANQGSEA. The CDR3 runs to 14 residues. This chain's CDR3 is CSAEDSFFYNEQFF. DNA of the CDR3: TGCAGCGCAGAGGACAGCTTTTTCTACAATGAGCAGTTCTTC.

V is TRBV3-1 and J is TRBJ2-5; D could derive from TRBD1 or TRBD2 (5 bases each). With the DNA end fitting TRBJ2-7 better, the J assignment may be wrong. This CDR3 spans 13 amino acids. In germline, CDR1 is LGHDT, CDR2 YNNKEL (reference sequence). For the CDR3, the DNA is TGTGCCAGCAGCCAAGGAGGTGGGGGCGAGCAGTACTTC. Protein: CASSQGGGGEQYF.

This chain connects TRBV12-3 or TRBV12-4 to TRBJ2-7; 10 bases agree with TRBD1. The CDR3 spans 15 residues. Unmatched junction bases numbered 12, after V lost 7 bases and J lost 6 bases. CDR3 bases: TGTGCCAGCACCGCCGGAGGGACAGGGGTCCTCGAGCAGTACTTC. It is translated as CASTAGGTGVLEQYF.

As to this clonotype: The junction shows a germline mismatch at one end, possibly a read error. The rearrangement joins TRBV5-1 to TRBJ2-3; 11 positions match TRBD2. The CDR3 is 14 residues long. The germline V gene encodes CDR1 SGHRS and CDR2 YFSETQ. The CDR3 protein is CASSLELAGDMQYF. The CDR3 DNA reads TGCGCCAGCAGCTTGGAACTAGCGGGGGATATGCAGTATTTT.

This clonotype came up a few times. The chain employs TRBV10-3 and TRBJ2-1, with 8 positions matching TRBD2. This CDR3 region has 16 residues. The V gene's germline CDR1 is ENHRY and CDR2 SYGVKD. V shed 4 bases and J 0 bases; nucleotides not matched to a gene: 5. The CDR3 DNA is TGTGCCATCAGTGGGAAGACTAGCGACTCCTACAATGAGCAGTTCTTC. Protein product: CAISGKTSDSYNEQFF.

The rearrangement links TRBV3-1 to TRBJ2-3; TRBD2 agrees at 9 bases. Unmatched junction bases numbered 4, after V lost 2 bases and J lost 1 base. CDR1 is LGHDT and CDR2 is YNNKEL in the germline V gene (reference sequence). CDR3 size: 16 residues. The CDR3 DNA is TGTGCCAGCAGCCAATGGGCTAGCGGGGGCACAGATACGCAGTATTTT. Protein: CASSQWASGGTDTQYF.

This clonotype has only one observation. The chain is built from TRBV12-3 or TRBV12-4 and TRBJ2-3; perhaps TRBD1 as D (7 bases). Trimming stripped 6 bases from V and 2 bases from J, with 18 bases between. The CDR3 extends over 16 amino acids. The DNA of the CDR3 is TGTGCCAGCAGACCCGGGGCAGGGGGGAACACAGATACGCAGTATTTT. Translating it yields CASRPGAGGNTDTQYF.

The chain joins TRBV7-3 to TRBJ2-1, with D maybe TRBD2 (5 bases). The V gene's germline CDR1 is SGHTA and CDR2 FQGTGA. This CDR3 contains 14 residues. Trimming removed 5 bases from V and 9 bases from J, with 17 bases in between. The CDR3 reads CASSPDRESGEQFF. In nucleotides, the CDR3 is TGTGCCAGCAGCCCCGATCGGGAATCGGGTGAGCAGTTCTTC.

The chain uses TRBV27 and TRBJ2-3; maybe TRBD1 (8 bases). Germline V gene data show CDR1 as MNHEY and CDR2 as SMNVEV (reference sequence). The CDR3 consists of 15 residues. The ends were cut back, 6 bases at V and 4 bases at J, with 17 bases in the middle. CDR3 sequence reads: CASRVTGGAPDTQYF. The CDR3 DNA sequence: TGTGCCAGCAGGGTCACAGGGGGGGCCCCAGATACGCAGTATTTT.